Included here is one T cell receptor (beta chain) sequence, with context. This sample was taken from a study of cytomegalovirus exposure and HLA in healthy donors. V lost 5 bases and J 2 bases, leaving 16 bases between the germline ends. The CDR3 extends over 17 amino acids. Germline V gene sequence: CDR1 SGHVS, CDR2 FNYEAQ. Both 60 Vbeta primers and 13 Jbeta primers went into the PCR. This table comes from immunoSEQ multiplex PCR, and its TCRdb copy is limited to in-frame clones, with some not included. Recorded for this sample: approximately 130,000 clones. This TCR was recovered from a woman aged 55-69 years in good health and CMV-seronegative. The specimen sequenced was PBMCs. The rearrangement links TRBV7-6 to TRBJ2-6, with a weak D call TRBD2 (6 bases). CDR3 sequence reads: CASSLAGGGTGANVLTF. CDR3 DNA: TGTGCCAGCAGCCTCGCCGGTGGCGGGACTGGGGCCAACGTCCTGACTTTC. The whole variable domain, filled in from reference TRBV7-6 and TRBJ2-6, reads GAGVSQSPRYKVTKRGQDVALRCDPISGHVSLYWYRQALGQGPEFLTYFNYEAQQDKSGLPNDRFSAERPEGSISTLTIQRTEQRDSAMYRCASSLAGGGTGANVLTFGAGSRLTVL.